Each of the 9 T cell receptor beta chains below was sequenced from the same sample in a study of blood T cells in healthy people across ages. Next came a second PCR, run for about 6 to 11 cycles, which used a sample-barcoded 5' primer along with a J-beta primer mix. TCRdb re-analysed the 5' RACE reads in MiXCR, keeping a single row per CDR3 protein. The sample contains roughly 800,000 distinct CDR3 sequences, about 62% of which appear only once. Sequencing used blood. Source of these receptors: a man aged 25-40 years in good health.

The count of this clonotype is one. CDR3 DNA sequence: TGTGCCAGCGGATACGGGGGGACAGGCTTCAATCAGCCCCAGCATTTT. It specifies CASGYGGTGFNQPQHF. The V gene is TRBV12-3 or TRBV12-4, the J gene TRBJ1-5; 8 nucleotides agree with TRBD1. The trim removed 8 bases at V and 3 bases at J, leaving 12 bases unmatched. The CDR3 consists of 16 residues.

The rearrangement joins TRBV20-1 to TRBJ2-5, with TRBD2 matching over 12 bases. V was clipped by 0 bases and J by 7 bases; unmatched bases: 3. The CDR3 is 14 amino acids. Looked up from germline, CDR1 is DFQATT and CDR2 is SNEGSKA (reference sequence). CDR3 DNA sequence: TGCAGTGCTAGAGACGAGGGACTAGCGGGGACCCAGTACTTC. This encodes CSARDEGLAGTQYF.

This clonotype was seen only a few times. The genes are TRBV28 and TRBJ2-7; D tentatively reads TRBD1 or TRBD2 (5 bases each). The germline gives CDR1 MDHEN, CDR2 SYDVKM. Trimming cost V 1 base and J 3 bases, with 10 bases left between them. This CDR3 contains 14 residues. This CDR3 is CASSLSRDLYEQYF. In DNA form, the CDR3 reads TGTGCCAGCAGTTTATCCCGGGACCTCTACGAGCAGTACTTC.

This clonotype turned up a few times. The chain combines TRBV27 with TRBJ2-7, with TRBD2 as a possible D gene (5 bases). From germline, CDR1 is MNHEY and CDR2 SMNVEV (reference sequence). This CDR3 is built from 15 residues. V was cut by 3 bases and J by 2 bases, with 14 bases left in between. CDR3 sequence (DNA): TGTGCCAGCAGTTTTCTGGCGGAGGATCCCTACGAGCAGTACTTC. Amino acids: CASSFLAEDPYEQYF.

On this clonotype: One end of the junction varies from germline; a read error may be responsible. The chain combines TRBV27 with TRBJ2-1, with D perhaps matching TRBD1 (6 bases). The CDR3 covers 13 residues. Germline values: CDR1 MNHEY, CDR2 SMNVEV (reference sequence). This chain's CDR3 is CATSYRVYDEQFF. DNA for the CDR3: TGTGCCACCTCATACAGGGTCTACGATGAGCAGTTCTTC.

The gene calls are TRBV12-5 and TRBJ2-6, with 7 bases identical to TRBD1. The CDR3 covers 14 residues. V gave up 1 base and J gave up 11 bases; unmatched junction bases: 5. Germline values: CDR1 LGHNT, CDR2 FRNRAP. The CDR3 spells CASGLEGALDVLTF. In nucleotides, the CDR3 is TGTGCTAGTGGTTTGGAGGGGGCGCTTGACGTCCTGACTTTC.

With regard to this clonotype: Relative to the germline gene, one junction end is altered; a read error may explain this. J is TRBJ2-3 and V is TRBV10-3, with TRBD2 matching 10 bases. Per germline, CDR1 ENHRY and CDR2 SYGVKD. The CDR3 contains 17 residues. In DNA form, the CDR3 reads TGTGCCATCAGTGAGTTCCCCAGGACTAGCGGCACAGATACGCGGTATTTT. This sequence encodes CAISEFPRTSGTDTRYF.

This clonotype was seen more than once but under ten times. The CDR3 is CAISELGTVGQETQYF. CDR3 DNA sequence: TGTGCCATCAGTGAGTTGGGGACAGTTGGACAAGAGACCCAGTACTTC. This chain uses TRBV10-3 with TRBJ2-5, with 7 bases lining up with TRBD1. Trimming removed 1 base from V and 2 bases from J; junction bases left unmatched: 7. CDR3 length: 16 amino acids. Germline loops: CDR1 ENHRY, CDR2 SYGVKD.

The chain is built from TRBV5-1 and TRBJ2-1, with D tentatively TRBD1 or TRBD2 (5 bases each). CDR1 and CDR2 from the germline V gene are SGHRS and YFSETQ. This CDR3 is built from 15 residues. Trimming left V 3 bases short and J 4 bases short, with 14 bases between. The CDR3 DNA reads as TGCGCCAGCAGCTGGGACCAGGCGGTATACAATGAGCAGTTCTTC. It encodes CASSWDQAVYNEQFF. Based on the CDR3 plus reference TRBV5-1 and TRBJ2-1, the full variable domain is KAGVTQTPRYLIKTRGQQVTLSCSPISGHRSVSWYQQTPGQGLQFLFEYFSETQRNKGNFPGRFSGRQFSNSRSEMNVSTLELGDSALYLCASSWDQAVYNEQFFGPGTRLTVL.